The rows below give T cell receptor beta chains drawn from one sample of a study of technical replicates of blood from several donors. Profiling relied on immunoSEQ multiplex PCR, and the TCRdb table lists in-frame clones only, not all of them. The sample lists under 85,000 clones, 93% seen once, with approximately 0.22% in the top ten. Sequenced input: T cells isolated from PBMCs. Receptor source: a human donor in good health. CDR3s include the opening cysteine and the closing phenylalanine or tryptophan.

TRBJ2-5 TRBV5-1 CASSLGQGAGETQYF
TRBJ2-7 TRBV28 CASSLTGTYEQYF
TRBJ1-4 TRBV6-5 CASRDRGREKLFF
TRBJ2-7 TRBV7-9 CASSFPWGDSYEQYF
TRBJ2-7 TRBV23-1 CASSSRSSYEQYF
TRBJ2-1 TRBV11-3 CASSLDRYSYNEQFF
TRBJ1-5 TRBV6-1 CASSDAERQPQHF
TRBJ2-4 TRBV29-1 CSGRTENIQYF
TRBJ1-1 TRBV4-1 CASSPRGGLNTEAFF
TRBJ2-3 TRBV11-2 CASSLGWTSGITDTQYF
TRBJ2-7 TRBV5-6 CASSLSGTYEQYF
TRBJ2-3 TRBV29-1 CSVVGQGPDTQYF
TRBJ2-3 TRBV27 CASSRWGGGGATDTQYF
TRBJ1-6 TRBV27 CASSLSRGGDSPLHF
TRBJ1-1 TRBV6-1 CASAARRGDTEAFF
TRBJ2-5 TRBV19 CASHPGGASGETQYF
TRBJ2-3 TRBV4-2 CASSPSSYSSTDTQYF
TRBJ2-7 TRBV6-1 CASSELAGGVSSYEQYF
TRBJ2-5 TRBV28 CASSLGTGAGETQYF
TRBJ1-1 TRBV10-1 CASSVRTGYEAFF
TRBJ2-2 TRBV7-6 CASSEGQGAIGELFF
TRBJ1-2 TRBV5-1 CASSLALDRGFGYTF
TRBJ1-5 TRBV18 CASSQGQQVSPQHF
TRBJ1-2 TRBV18 CASSPPGSLGYTF
TRBJ1-5 TRBV6-1 CASSESWSSNQPQHF
TRBJ2-5 TRBV5-4 CASSLESQETQYF
TRBJ2-1 TRBV29-1 CSVEGQTTYNEQFF
TRBJ2-5 TRBV11-3 CASSLEGVRGASETQYF
TRBJ1-4 TRBV5-1 CASSIGDQSGEKLFF
TRBJ2-7 TRBV9 CASSQGGTGTYEQYF
TRBJ2-1 TRBV6-1 CASSELWGQGRNEQFF
TRBJ1-2 TRBV11-3 CASSQRTDYGYTF
TRBJ2-2 TRBV7-7 CASSLTGGMTGELFF
TRBJ1-2 TRBV7-3 CASSLSTGLDGYTF
TRBJ2-3 TRBV6-1 CASSGEVTSALSTDTQYF
TRBJ2-7 TRBV9 CASSSGGGLSPYEQYF
TRBJ1-2 TRBV10-3 CATGGGINYGYTF
TRBJ1-5 TRBV7-8 CASSSSQTGGYSNQPQHF
TRBJ2-2 TRBV6-5 CASNGYTGELFF
TRBJ2-1 TRBV5-1 CASSLYEGAGNEQFF
TRBJ1-1 TRBV12-5 CASGQNVGWYTEAFF
TRBJ2-1 TRBV10-3 CAISVTSGNYNEQFF
TRBJ2-5 TRBV15 CATSRSTEHGETQYF
TRBJ1-1 TRBV2 CASSFSPTVNTEAFF
TRBJ1-4 TRBV5-1 CASSQAGLTREKLFF
TRBJ1-2 TRBV14 CASSRSRGAYGYTF
TRBJ2-7 TRBV10-1 CASSDVVGLAGSYEQYF
TRBJ1-2 TRBV7-9 CASSLGQSYGYTF
TRBJ2-3 TRBV7-3 CASSPRVAGGPDTQYF
TRBJ1-2 TRBV2 CASRLGVRYGYTF
TRBJ2-1 TRBV19 CASTSRGEQFF
TRBJ2-1 TRBV27 CASSFTGSSYNEQFF
TRBJ1-5 TRBV19 CASSTINQPQHF
TRBJ2-1 TRBV5-3 CARSLGAGGKNEQFF
TRBJ2-5 TRBV7-7 CASSLDRDGETQYF
TRBJ1-6 TRBV6-1 CASSEVGTARPLHF
TRBJ1-4 TRBV27 CASSPLSGELFF